Below are 10 T cell receptor beta chains sequenced from a single sample in a study of T-cell reconstitution after alpha-beta-depleted transplantation in children. The authors prepared the TCRbeta library with unique molecular identifiers. MiXCR, run by TCRdb on the PCR reads, gives a single entry per CDR3 protein. The table has about 360,000 distinct CDR3 sequences, about 14% seen once. Sequences were derived from PBMCs, sampled from the stem cell graft. The receptors come from a human donor who donated a stem cell graft to a child with Fanconi anemia.

The chain has TRBV2 and TRBJ1-1; 8 nucleotides agree with TRBD1. Germline V CDR1 and CDR2: SNHLY, FYNNEI. The CDR3 contains 13 residues. With 7 bases clipped from V and 4 bases from J, the junction kept 5 bases outside the gene matches. The CDR3 DNA reads TGTGCCAGCAATCGCAGGGGGCCCACTGAAGCTTTCTTT. It codes for CASNRRGPTEAFF.

This clonotype was detected many times. The chain is built from TRBV7-2 and TRBJ2-6; D may be TRBD1 (5 bases). Germline assignment: CDR1 SGHTA and CDR2 FQGNSA. V was pared by 4 bases and J by 2 bases, with 9 bases between. The CDR3 totals 15 residues. DNA of the CDR3: TGTGCCAGCAGCTCCAGGGTTACTGGGGCCAACGTCCTGACTTTC. Protein sequence: CASSSRVTGANVLTF.

The gene calls are TRBV18 and TRBJ1-3; D is uncertain. From germline, CDR1 is KGHSH and CDR2 LQKENI. The V end lost 3 bases, the J end lost 0 bases, and 6 bases lay between the germline ends. The CDR3 has 14 residues. CDR3 protein: CASSPYASGNTIYF. CDR3 DNA: TGTGCCAGCTCACCTTACGCCTCTGGAAACACCATATATTTT. Variable domain in full (rest from reference TRBV18 and TRBJ1-3): NAGVMQNPRHLVRRRGQEARLRCSPMKGHSHVYWYRQLPEEGLKFMVYLQKENIIDESGMPKERFSAEFPKEGPSILRIQQVVRGDSAAYFCASSPYASGNTIYFGEGSWLTVV.

This clonotype was observed many times. V gene TRBV12-3 or TRBV12-4 combines with J gene TRBJ2-3; a weak D match, TRBD1 (8 bases). Trimming took off 5 bases at V and 7 bases at J, with 25 bases between the two ends. The CDR3 extends over 17 amino acids. CDR3 nucleotide sequence: TGTGCCAGCAGTAGATATGGACAGGGAGGGCGTCCCTATACGCAGTATTTT. The encoded protein is CASSRYGQGGRPYTQYF.

The chain employs TRBV4-2 and TRBJ2-5; D is perhaps TRBD2 (6 bases). Germline lookup yields CDR1 LGHNA and CDR2 YNFKEQ. This CDR3 comprises 15 residues. V was shortened by 0 bases and J by 4 bases, with 12 bases between the two germline ends. For the CDR3, the DNA is TGTGCCAGCAGCCAAGATGGTGGAGGGGCAGAGACCCAGTACTTC. Its protein is CASSQDGGGAETQYF.

This clonotype was recorded at least ten times. The chain uses TRBV20-1 and TRBJ1-1; D may be TRBD1 (5 bases). The germline CDR1 and CDR2 sequences are DFQATT and SNEGSKA (reference sequence). The CDR3 consists of 13 residues. V gave up 0 bases and J gave up 4 bases, with 9 bases separating them. The CDR3 protein is CSARETGVTEAFF. The CDR3 nucleotides read TGCAGTGCTAGAGAAACAGGTGTCACTGAAGCTTTCTTT.

This clonotype was seen repeatedly, ten times or more. This sequence joins TRBV5-1 and TRBJ1-1, with 7 bases matching TRBD1. The germline V gene has CDR1 SGHRS and CDR2 YFSETQ. V was clipped by 5 bases and J by 7 bases; unmatched bases: 11. The CDR3 contains 14 residues. The CDR3 sequence is CASSSGTARGEAFF. The CDR3 DNA reads TGCGCCAGCAGTTCGGGGACAGCGAGAGGTGAAGCTTTCTTT.

This clonotype occurred a few times. CDR3 amino acids: CASSGWGRNEQYF. As DNA, the CDR3 is TGTGCCAGCTCAGGGTGGGGGAGAAACGAGCAGTACTTC. This chain joins TRBV3-1 and TRBJ2-7; D is tentatively TRBD1 or TRBD2 (5 bases each). The CDR3 is 13 amino acids. Trimming shortened V by 8 bases and J by 5 bases, and 16 bases separated the two germline ends. Germline CDR1 LGHDT, CDR2 YNNKEL (reference sequence).

This clonotype came up many times. The V gene is TRBV6-2 or TRBV6-3, the J gene TRBJ2-2; no reliable D call. Germline CDR1 MNHEY, CDR2 SVGEGT. The CDR3 contains 15 residues. V gave up 3 bases and J gave up 2 bases, with 10 bases separating them. CDR3 bases: TGTGCCAGCAGTTATGGAAAGACCAACACCGGGGAGCTGTTTTTT. This codes for CASSYGKTNTGELFF.

The gene calls are TRBV30 and TRBJ2-2; no reliable D call. The CDR3 runs 13 residues. The V end lost 4 bases, the J end lost 0 bases, and 6 bases lay between the germline ends. Germline V gene sequence: CDR1 GTSNPN, CDR2 SVGIG (reference sequence). The CDR3 region is CAWKGSNTGELFF. As DNA, the CDR3 is TGTGCCTGGAAGGGTTCGAACACCGGGGAGCTGTTTTTT.